These 15 T cell receptor beta chains were sequenced from one sample in a study of blood T cell repertoires in COVID-19. Assay used: immunoSEQ multiplex PCR; TCRdb lists only in-frame clones, some missing. The sample consists of hundreds of thousands of clones, roughly 86% of them appearing once. Sequencing used peripheral blood. All receptors derive from a man in his 70s with acute or convalescent COVID-19.

The chain has TRBV19 and TRBJ2-3, with D maybe TRBD2 (12 bases). Germline-derived CDR1 and CDR2 are LNHDA and SQIVND (reference sequence). V lost 7 bases and J 1 base, leaving 30 bases between the germline ends. CDR3 length: 20 amino acids. The CDR3 region has the DNA TGTGCCAGTACGGGGACAGGGGGGCTACTAGCGGGAGGAGGCACAGATACGCAGTATTTT. This sequence encodes CASTGTGGLLAGGGTDTQYF.

This chain connects TRBV29-1 to TRBJ2-3, with 13 bases matching TRBD2. Trimming cost V 7 bases and J 3 bases; bases outside gene matches: 4. Germline V gene data show CDR1 as SQVTM and CDR2 as ANQGSEA. This CDR3 contains 14 residues. The chain's CDR3 is CSAGTSGNTDTQYF. CDR3 nucleotide sequence: TGCAGCGCAGGGACTAGCGGGAATACAGATACGCAGTATTTT.

The J gene is TRBJ1-3, the V gene TRBV3-1 (or the pseudogene TRBV3-2); D is ambiguous. CDR3 length: 13 amino acids. With 3 bases removed from V and 4 bases from J, the gap between germline ends came to 7 bases. The germline V gene encodes CDR1 LGHDT and CDR2 YNNKEL (reference sequence). The CDR3 reads CASSHQIGNTIYF. CDR3 DNA: TGTGCCAGCAGCCACCAGATCGGAAACACCATATATTTT.

The CDR3 region has the DNA TGTGCCAGCAGCTTCTGGACGGGAGTGAACACTGAAGCTTTCTTT. Residues: CASSFWTGVNTEAFF. This chain links TRBV5-8 with TRBJ1-1; unclear D gene. The V gene lost 2 bases and the J gene lost 0 bases, with 11 bases spanning the gap. Per the germline V gene, CDR1 is SGHTS and CDR2 is YDEGEE. This CDR3 comprises 15 residues.

This clone was counted once. The chain combines TRBV5-1 with TRBJ2-1; D is possibly TRBD2 (5 bases). V lost 0 bases to trimming and J lost 1 base, with 8 bases between them. The CDR3 runs to 15 residues. Per germline, CDR1 SGHRS and CDR2 YFSETQ. The CDR3 DNA sequence: TGCGCCAGCAGCTTGGACGGCGGGTCCTACAATGAGCAGTTCTTC. This encodes CASSLDGGSYNEQFF.

The rearrangement uses TRBV12-3 or TRBV12-4 and TRBJ1-2; 8 bases are a match to TRBD1. This CDR3 has 13 amino acids. The J segment lost 4 bases and the V segment lost 6 bases, leaving 4 bases of the junction unmatched. The CDR3: CASRRGQGYGYTF. CDR3 sequence (DNA): TGTGCCAGCAGACGTGGACAGGGCTATGGCTACACCTTC.

The rearrangement uses TRBV11-2 and TRBJ2-3; perhaps TRBD1 as D (6 bases). CDR3 length equals 15 residues. Germline CDR1 SGHAT, CDR2 FQNNGV. Trimming removed 6 bases from V and 0 bases from J, with 13 bases in between. Here the CDR3 reads CASRRGGFSTDTQYF. CDR3 coding DNA: TGTGCCAGCAGAAGAGGGGGTTTTAGCACAGATACGCAGTATTTT.

V gene TRBV7-2 combines with J gene TRBJ2-5, with TRBD1 matching 7 bases. Per the germline V gene, CDR1 is SGHTA and CDR2 is FQGNSA. This CDR3 comprises 15 residues. Trimming cost V 0 bases and J 7 bases; bases outside gene matches: 8. CDR3 residues: CASSLAVRQGGTQYF. The CDR3 bases are TGTGCCAGCAGCTTAGCGGTTAGACAGGGCGGGACCCAGTACTTC.

The rearrangement uses TRBV15 and TRBJ2-4; 7 positions agree with TRBD1. The germline gives CDR1 LNHNV, CDR2 YYDKDF (reference sequence). Trimming removed 3 bases from V and 6 bases from J; junction bases left unmatched: 5. The CDR3 consists of 14 residues. CDR3 DNA sequence: TGTGCCACCAGCAGTCTCCGGACAGGAAACATTCAGTACTTC. Amino acids: CATSSLRTGNIQYF.

The V and J genes are TRBV5-1 and TRBJ2-5; D may be TRBD1 (5 bases). Germline values: CDR1 SGHRS, CDR2 YFSETQ. The CDR3 totals 13 residues. V was trimmed by 4 bases and J by 3 bases, leaving 10 bases between them. CDR3 DNA sequence: TGCGCCAGCAGCCAAGGGGTGGAAGAGACCCAGTACTTC. As protein: CASSQGVEETQYF.

The chain couples TRBV19 to TRBJ1-1; perhaps TRBD1 as D (5 bases). Trimming left V 7 bases short and J 1 base short, with 16 bases between. Germline loops: CDR1 LNHDA, CDR2 SQIVND (reference sequence). This CDR3 region has 15 residues. The CDR3 region has the DNA TGTGCCAGTAACCCACGGGCCCAGGGGAACACTGAAGCTTTCTTT. This sequence encodes CASNPRAQGNTEAFF.

The chain is built from TRBV12-3 or TRBV12-4 and TRBJ1-1; TRBD1 is a possible D gene (5 bases). Trimming stripped 7 bases from V and 10 bases from J, with 19 bases between. The CDR3 covers 13 residues. This CDR3 is CASNQVLQGGAFF. Here the CDR3 DNA reads TGTGCCAGCAACCAAGTACTCCAGGGTGGAGCTTTCTTT.

The CDR3, as DNA: TGTGCCAGCAGACCTGGACAGGGAGGAGAAGCTTTCTTT. This gives the protein CASRPGQGGEAFF. V is TRBV28 and J is TRBJ1-1, with 8 nucleotides matching TRBD1. CDR3 size: 13 residues. The ends lost 6 bases at V and 8 bases at J; junction bases unmatched: 8. Per the germline V gene, CDR1 is MDHEN and CDR2 is SYDVKM. The full variable domain, completed using reference TRBV28 and TRBJ1-1, is DVKVTQSSRYLVKRTGEKVFLECVQDMDHENMFWYRQDPGLGLRLIYFSYDVKMKEKGDIPEGYSVSREKKERFSLILESASTNQTSMYLCASRPGQGGEAFFGQGTRLTVV.

This chain connects TRBV18 to TRBJ2-1; possible D gene TRBD1, 6 bases. CDR3 length equals 17 residues. Germline assignment: CDR1 KGHSH and CDR2 LQKENI. Trimming pared 2 bases from V and 2 bases from J, leaving 16 bases between. CDR3 nucleotide sequence: TGTGCCAGCTCACCATTAAACAGGGAAGGTCCCTACAATGAGCAGTTCTTC. This sequence encodes CASSPLNREGPYNEQFF. Together with reference TRBV18 and TRBJ2-1, the CDR3 gives the full variable domain: NAGVMQNPRHLVRRRGQEARLRCSPMKGHSHVYWYRQLPEEGLKFMVYLQKENIIDESGMPKERFSAEFPKEGPSILRIQQVVRGDSAAYFCASSPLNREGPYNEQFFGPGTRLTVL.

The rearrangement uses TRBV13 and TRBJ2-5; 7 bases map to TRBD2. Trimming cost V 1 base and J 7 bases; bases outside gene matches: 3. The CDR3 consists of 13 residues. In germline, CDR1 is PRHDT, CDR2 FYEKMQ (reference sequence). The CDR3 reads CASSLVTGGTQYF. The CDR3, as DNA: TGTGCCAGCAGCTTAGTAACGGGGGGGACCCAGTACTTC. The variable domain in full, completed from reference TRBV13 and TRBJ2-5, reads AAGVIQSPRHLIKEKRETATLKCYPIPRHDTVYWYQQGPGQDPQFLISFYEKMQSDKGSIPDRFSAQQFSDYHSELNMSSLELGDSALYFCASSLVTGGTQYFGPGTRLLVL.